There are a few counts of the clone carrying this T cell receptor (beta chain). The CDR3 spans 14 residues. Trimming took 5 bases from V and 9 from J, leaving 20 bases between them. In germline, CDR1 is MNHEY, CDR2 SVGEGT. The study included ophthalmopathy patients with Clinical Activity Score at least 3, NOSPECS grade at least 4 and duration under 3 months. The sample originates from a study of T cells in Graves' hyperthyroidism and ophthalmopathy. Researchers amplified the TCR beta CDR3 regions from RNA transcripts. A first-round RT-PCR of the TCR CDR3 used the HTBI primer set. TCRdb re-analysed the multiplex PCR reads in MiXCR, keeping a single row per CDR3 protein. This table holds hundreds of thousands of distinct CDR3 sequences, about 14% found once.

V is TRBV6-2 or TRBV6-3 and J is TRBJ2-7, with D possibly being TRBD2 (6 bases). This receptor was identified in a woman aged 40 to 50 with Graves' ophthalmopathy. Material: blood. CDR3 in amino acids: CASSPRGEYVWQYF. The CDR3 DNA follows: TGTGCCAGCAGTCCGCGCGGGGAGTATGTTTGGCAGTACTTC.